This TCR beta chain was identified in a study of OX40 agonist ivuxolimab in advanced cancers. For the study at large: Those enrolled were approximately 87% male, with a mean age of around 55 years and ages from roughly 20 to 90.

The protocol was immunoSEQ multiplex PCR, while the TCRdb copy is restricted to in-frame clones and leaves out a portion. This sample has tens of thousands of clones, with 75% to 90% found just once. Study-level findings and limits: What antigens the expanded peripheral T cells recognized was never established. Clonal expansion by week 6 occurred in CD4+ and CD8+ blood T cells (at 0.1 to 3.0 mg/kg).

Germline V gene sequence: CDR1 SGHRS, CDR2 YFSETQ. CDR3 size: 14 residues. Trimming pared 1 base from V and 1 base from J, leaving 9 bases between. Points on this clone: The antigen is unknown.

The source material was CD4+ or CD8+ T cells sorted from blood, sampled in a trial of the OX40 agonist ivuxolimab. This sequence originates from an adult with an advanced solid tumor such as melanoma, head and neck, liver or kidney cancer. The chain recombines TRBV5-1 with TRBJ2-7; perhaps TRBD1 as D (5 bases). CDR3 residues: CASSLRDRSYEQYF. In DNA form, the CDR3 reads TGCGCCAGCAGCTTGCGAGACAGATCCTACGAGCAGTACTTC.